A selection of T cell receptor beta chains follows, all from one sample in a study of blood T cell repertoires in COVID-19. Data came from immunoSEQ multiplex PCR; TCRdb stores just in-frame clones and leaves some out. Among about 59,000 clones listed, more than 60% were seen once. Sequencing used peripheral blood. The source is a woman aged 45-65 years with active or convalescent COVID-19. CDR3s include the opening cysteine and the closing phenylalanine or tryptophan. The order of the fields is J gene, V gene, D gene, clone size, CDR3 DNA, CDR3 protein. The D gene is left open where the match is weak. Some rows have no size entry. The others give once, few or many, or a class for an expanded clone.

TRBJ1-4 TRBV28 TRBD1 . TGTGCCAGCAGTTCGTCCGGACAGGGTGTCAGTGAAAAACTGTTTTTT CASSSSGQGVSEKLFF
TRBJ2-5 TRBV9 . . TGTGCCAGCAGCGTAGGGGCCGAAGAGACCCAGTACTTC CASSVGAEETQYF
TRBJ2-1 TRBV2 TRBD1 . TGTGCCAGCAGCTCCTTGGGGGACAGGGCCAGGAGTGAGCAGTTCTTC CASSSLGDRARSEQFF
TRBJ2-3 TRBV3-1/TRBV3-2 TRBD2 . TGTGCCAGCAGCCAAGATTTCGGCGGGAGCCCAGATACGCAGTATTTT CASSQDFGGSPDTQYF
TRBJ1-4 TRBV6-1 . . TGTGCCAGCAGTGAAAACGAAGCAGGGCGGAAACTGTTTTTT CASSENEAGRKLFF
TRBJ2-7 TRBV14 TRBD1 once TGTGCCAGCAGCCAACGAGGAGGAACAGGGGGTACCTACGAGCAGTACTTC CASSQRGGTGGTYEQYF
TRBJ1-5 TRBV30 . . TGTGCCTGGGCCCCGACAAAGGATCAGCCCCAGCATTTT CAWAPTKDQPQHF
TRBJ2-1 TRBV4-1 TRBD1 few TGCGCCAGCAGCCAAGCGACAGGGGGTGAGCAGTTCTTC CASSQATGGEQFF
TRBJ2-1 TRBV14 TRBD2 . TGTGCCAGCAGCCAAGCCGCGGGAGGAGGGAATGAGCAGTTCTTC CASSQAAGGGNEQFF
TRBJ2-7 TRBV11-2 TRBD1 . TGTGCCAGCAGTCGTGGACAGGATCTCTACGAGCAGTACTTC CASSRGQDLYEQYF
TRBJ1-1 TRBV15 . . TGTGCCACCAGCAGACCTCAGGTTAAGGAAGCTTTCTTT CATSRPQVKEAFF
TRBJ2-6 TRBV2 . few TGTGCCAGCAGTGACAGGGCGAGCTCTGGGGCCAACGTCCTGACTTTC CASSDRASSGANVLTF
TRBJ2-5 TRBV4-1 . . TGCGCCAGCAGCCAAGAGTTAGCGCACCAAGAGACCCAGTACTTC CASSQELAHQETQYF
TRBJ2-4 TRBV10-1 . . TGCGCCAGCAGTGACGGCGGGTCCAAAAACATTCAGTACTTC CASSDGGSKNIQYF
TRBJ2-1 TRBV6-6 . . TGTGCCAGCAGTTACCTCTCCCACAGCAATGAGCAGTTCTTC CASSYLSHSNEQFF
TRBJ2-7 TRBV3-1/TRBV3-2 . few TGTGCCAGCAGCCAAGATTATGGGAGGACCTACGAGCAGTACTTC CASSQDYGRTYEQYF
TRBJ2-7 TRBV18 TRBD2 once TGTGCCAGCTCACCACGGTCGGGGGGAGCCTACGAGCAGTACTTC CASSPRSGGAYEQYF
TRBJ1-5 TRBV6-6 . . TGTGCCAGCAGTCACGGACAGTCCAATCAGCCCCAGCATTTT CASSHGQSNQPQHF
TRBJ2-2 TRBV27 TRBD1 . TGTGCCAGCAGTTCAGATACAGGGGGGATCGGCACCGGGGAGCTGTTTTTT CASSSDTGGIGTGELFF
TRBJ2-5 TRBV19 TRBD2 few TGTGCCAGTAGTCCCACTCTAGCGGGAGGCCAAGAGACCCAGTACTTC CASSPTLAGGQETQYF
TRBJ2-3 TRBV2 TRBD2 few TGTGCCAGCAAGGGACTAGCGGGAGGTGAGGGCACAGATACGCAGTATTTT CASKGLAGGEGTDTQYF
TRBJ1-1 TRBV4-2 TRBD1 . TGTGCCAGCAGCCAAGATCGGGAGACAGGGGGCACTGAAGCTTTCTTT CASSQDRETGGTEAFF
TRBJ1-5 TRBV24-1 . . TGTGCCACCAGTGATCCCCGGACAGAGGGGCAGCCCCAGCATTTT CATSDPRTEGQPQHF
TRBJ2-5 TRBV19 . . TGTGCCAGTAGTCGAGGGAGAGGGGAGACCCAGTACTTC CASSRGRGETQYF
TRBJ2-1 TRBV5-3 . . TGTGCCAGAAGCAATATAGGACTAAATTATTACAATGAGCAGTTCTTC CARSNIGLNYYNEQFF
TRBJ2-1 TRBV3-1/TRBV3-2 TRBD2 . TGTGCCAGCAGCCTAAGGTCTAGCGGGAGTTTCTACAATGAGCAGTTCTTC CASSLRSSGSFYNEQFF
TRBJ1-5 TRBV21-1 . . TGTGCCAGCAGCAAAAACAGTGTGGGAGCACTTCCATGGGTTCAGCCCCAGCATTTT CASSKNSVGALPWVQPQHF
TRBJ2-7 TRBV11-3 . . TGTGCCAGCAGCTTAGAATGGGGGCAGTCCTACGAGCAGTACTTC CASSLEWGQSYEQYF
TRBJ2-7 TRBV4-2 . . TGTGCCAGCAGCCCCTCTACCGGCGAGCAGTACTTC CASSPSTGEQYF
TRBJ1-5 TRBV19 . . TGTGCCAGTAGTATAAGGTCAGGGGTTGGCAATCAGCCCCAGCATTTT CASSIRSGVGNQPQHF
TRBJ2-2 TRBV18 . . TGTGCCAGCTCACCGCGGGGCGCCGGGGAGCTGTTTTTT CASSPRGAGELFF
TRBJ2-7 TRBV15 TRBD1 . TGTGCCACCAGCAGAGTCCGGACAGGGGGCTTCTACGAGCAGTACTTC CATSRVRTGGFYEQYF
TRBJ2-1 TRBV28 TRBD2 . TGTGCCAGCAGCCCCGGACTAGCGGGAGGGAATGAGCAGTTCTTC CASSPGLAGGNEQFF
TRBJ1-5 TRBV27 TRBD1 many TGTGCCAGCAGTTTATCGCTGGGACAGGGAAGCAATCAGCCCCAGCATTTT CASSLSLGQGSNQPQHF
TRBJ2-7 TRBV3-1/TRBV3-2 . . TGTGCCAGCAGCCAAAGACATCCACCCTACGAGCAGTACTTC CASSQRHPPYEQYF
TRBJ2-3 TRBV30 . . TGTGCCTGGAGTACTCCCTTTACGCAGTATTTT CAWSTPFTQYF
TRBJ1-2 TRBV5-1 . few TGCGCCAGCAGCTTGTCCGCGGTAGACTACACCTTC CASSLSAVDYTF
TRBJ1-1 TRBV11-2 . . TGTGCCAGCAGCTTCTCCCGTTTGAACACTGAAGCTTTCTTT CASSFSRLNTEAFF
TRBJ1-1 TRBV28 . . TGTGCCAGCAGCATAATAAATAGCAGGGTGCCCACTGAAGCTTTCTTT CASSIINSRVPTEAFF
TRBJ2-1 TRBV9 . once TGTGCCAGCAGTCAGGGGATTCCCACCTACAATGAGCAGTTCTTC CASSQGIPTYNEQFF
TRBJ1-4 TRBV3-1/TRBV3-2 . . TGTGCCAGCAGCCCCGGGGAAGGTGGAAAACTGTTTTTT CASSPGEGGKLFF
TRBJ2-6 TRBV6-1 . once TGTGCCAGCAGTGAAAGAGGGACTGGGGCCAACGTCCTGACTTTC CASSERGTGANVLTF
TRBJ2-5 TRBV29-1 TRBD2 . TGCAGCGACGGACTAGCGGCACTTCCTTGGGGAGAGACCCAGTACTTC CSDGLAALPWGETQYF
TRBJ2-7 TRBV9 . . TGTGCCAGCAGCCTATCTGCGTCCTACGAGCAGTACTTC CASSLSASYEQYF
TRBJ2-6 TRBV5-1 TRBD2 . TGCGCCAGCAGCTCCGACGGACTAGCGGGAGACTTATCTGGGGCCAACGTCCTGACTTTC CASSSDGLAGDLSGANVLTF
TRBJ2-1 TRBV5-1 TRBD1 . TGCGCCAGCAGCTTGGAGGGACAGGGCTCAGGCTCCTACAATGAGCAGTTCTTC CASSLEGQGSGSYNEQFF
TRBJ2-7 TRBV7-9 . . TGTGCCAGCAGCTTAGGAACAGGGTCGTACGAGCAGTACTTC CASSLGTGSYEQYF
TRBJ2-2 TRBV10-1 . . TGCGCCAGCAGTGTACTCACCGGGGAGCTGTTTTTT CASSVLTGELFF
TRBJ2-4 TRBV21-1 . . TGTGCCAGCAGCCACAGGGGAGACCCCAAAAACATTCAGTACTTC CASSHRGDPKNIQYF
TRBJ1-1 TRBV30 . . TGTGCCTGGAGCGGCAGGGGAGGGACTGAAGCTTTCTTT CAWSGRGGTEAFF
TRBJ2-1 TRBV7-8 TRBD1 few TGTGCCAGCAGCTTAGTCAGGACAGGGGTGCATGAGCAGTTCTTC CASSLVRTGVHEQFF
TRBJ2-5 TRBV28 . . TGTGCCAGCAGTTTATCAGTCGGACAGTTGGGCCAAGAGACCCAGTACTTC CASSLSVGQLGQETQYF
TRBJ2-3 TRBV2 . . TGTGCCAGCAGTGAAGATGGGCCGGATACGCAGTATTTT CASSEDGPDTQYF
TRBJ1-1 TRBV5-4 . . TGTGCCAGCAGCTTGGTTTGGGGCATGAACACTGAAGCTTTCTTT CASSLVWGMNTEAFF
TRBJ2-2 TRBV7-2 TRBD1 . TGTGCCAGCAGCTTAGGAGGACAGGGTGGGAGGGAGCTGTTTTTT CASSLGGQGGRELFF
TRBJ2-2 TRBV11-2 . . TGTGCCAGCAGCTTAGTTTCACTATTCGATACGAACACCGGGGAGCTGTTTTTT CASSLVSLFDTNTGELFF
TRBJ2-1 TRBV6-2/TRBV6-3 TRBD2 . TGTGCCAGCAGTTACTCTCTAGCGGGAGTTCGTAATGAGCAGTTCTTC CASSYSLAGVRNEQFF